A selection of T cell receptor beta chains follows, all from one sample in a study of cytomegalovirus exposure and HLA in healthy donors. The table came from immunoSEQ multiplex PCR; TCRdb's copy has only in-frame clones and leaves some out. The sample holds roughly 98,000 clones; 62% are singletons and the top ten take about 5%. Sequencing used PBMCs. Every receptor here comes from a woman in her twenties or thirties in good health and CMV-seropositive. CDR3s include the opening cysteine and the closing phenylalanine or tryptophan. The D gene is left open where the match is weak. For some rows the clone size is stated as once, few or many, or as a class when expanded; others skip it.

V	size	J	D	DNA	CDR3
TRBV5-1	few	TRBJ1-5	.	TGCGCCAGCAGCAAGGGCGGGAATCAGCCCCAGCATTTT	CASSKGGNQPQHF
TRBV19	.	TRBJ1-5	.	TGTGCCAGTAGTATAGGAGGAGGGAGCAATCAGCCCCAGCATTTT	CASSIGGGSNQPQHF
TRBV5-1	.	TRBJ2-7	.	TGCGCCAGCGGATCTGGGGGGACCGTTCCCTCCTACGAGCAGTACTTC	CASGSGGTVPSYEQYF
TRBV6-1	many	TRBJ2-1	TRBD2	TGTGCCAGCAGCCGGGGGGGGGTCTTCAATGAGCAGTTCTTC	CASSRGGVFNEQFF
TRBV19	once	TRBJ2-2	TRBD2	TGTGCCAGTAGTATAGTCGGACTAGCGGGGCGCACCGGGGAGCTGTTTTTT	CASSIVGLAGRTGELFF
TRBV18	.	TRBJ1-2	TRBD1	TGTGCCAGCTCACCCACCTTTACTGCAGACAGGGAAGGTGAAGGCTACACCTTC	CASSPTFTADREGEGYTF
TRBV6-1	once	TRBJ2-7	TRBD2	TGTGCCAGCAGGGAAATACCCTTAGCGGGGAGCTCCTACGAGCAGTACTTC	CASREIPLAGSSYEQYF
TRBV2	.	TRBJ2-4	.	TGTGCCAGCAGCCCCGATAGCGGATTAGCCAAAAACATTCAGTACTTC	CASSPDSGLAKNIQYF
TRBV6-1	few	TRBJ1-3	TRBD1	TGTGCCAGCAGTGAAGGTGGACAGGGTATAGATTTT	CASSEGGQGIDF
TRBV12-5	.	TRBJ2-7	TRBD2	TGTGCTAGTGGTCCCGGGACTAGCGAGAACTTC	CASGPGTSENF
TRBV7-9	.	TRBJ1-2	.	TGTTCCAGCAGCTTAAGGCTTTTAGGTGACACTAACTATGGCTACACCTTC	CSSSLRLLGDTNYGYTF
TRBV7-9	.	TRBJ1-2	TRBD1	TGTGCCAGCAGCTTAGTCGGGACAGGGGGATACACCTTC	CASSLVGTGGYTF
TRBV28	once	TRBJ1-2	TRBD1	TGTGCCAGCACGGAAGGGGGCGCGAATAACTATGGCTACACCTTC	CASTEGGANNYGYTF
TRBV6-6	few	TRBJ2-1	TRBD1	TGTGCCAGCAGTCACCGGGACAGGGCCTACAATGAGCAGTTCTTC	CASSHRDRAYNEQFF
TRBV5-1	.	TRBJ2-7	.	TGCGCCAGCAGCTTGGGAGCCAGGGCCGACGAGCAGTACTTC	CASSLGARADEQYF
TRBV28	.	TRBJ1-2	TRBD1	TGTGCCAGCAGATCCCAAGCAGGGGGCGGGATTGGCTACACCTTC	CASRSQAGGGIGYTF
TRBV5-5	once	TRBJ2-2	.	TGTGCCAGCAGAACAGACGGGGGTGGGACCGGGGAGCTGTTTTTT	CASRTDGGGTGELFF
TRBV7-2	.	TRBJ1-1	.	TGTGCCAGCAGCTTCAGTCCGGGACAGAACACTGAAGCTTTCTTT	CASSFSPGQNTEAFF
TRBV2	.	TRBJ2-7	.	TGTGCCAGCAGTGTGAGTGAGCAGTACTTC	CASSVSEQYF
TRBV6-5	few	TRBJ1-2	TRBD1	TGTGCCAGCAGTTCGCCGGGACAGGGCACGAATGGCTACACCTTC	CASSSPGQGTNGYTF
TRBV5-6	few	TRBJ1-6	.	TGTGCCAGCACAGCGTCTGGTACCCTCCACTTT	CASTASGTLHF
TRBV15	.	TRBJ2-7	.	TGTGCCACCAGCAGAGCCGGGTACGAGCAGTACTTC	CATSRAGYEQYF
TRBV9	.	TRBJ1-4	TRBD1	TGTGCCAGCAGCACCGGGACAGGGAGTGAAAAACTGTTTTTT	CASSTGTGSEKLFF
TRBV25-1	few	TRBJ2-1	TRBD1	TGTGCCAGCAGTGAACCCAGGACAGGGCCAAGCTCCTACAATGAGCAGTTCTTC	CASSEPRTGPSSYNEQFF
TRBV23-1	once	TRBJ2-7	TRBD1	TGCGCCAGCACTACCCCGTGCCGGGACAGGGGGACCCTCGAGCAGTACTTC	CASTTPCRDRGTLEQYF
TRBV13	.	TRBJ1-4	.	TGTGCCAGCAGCTTGCAGAATGAAAAACTGTTTTTT	CASSLQNEKLFF